Detailed here is one T cell receptor (beta chain). Antigen unknown. The sample comes from a study of cytomegalovirus exposure and HLA in healthy donors. CDR1 and CDR2 from the germline V gene are MDHEN and SYDVKM. The CDR3 is made up of 15 amino acids. Trimming took off 5 bases at V and 3 bases at J, with 15 bases between the two ends. Researchers ran the PCR with 60 Vbeta and 13 Jbeta primers. Clones were sequenced by immunoSEQ multiplex PCR, and TCRdb holds only the in-frame ones, with some missing. The sample table includes some 120,000 clones. Findings of the study overall: The study had only CMV serostatus as immune exposure information.

The receptor's source is a woman aged 55-70 years in good health and CMV-seronegative. This chain joins TRBV28 and TRBJ2-3; perhaps TRBD2 as D (6 bases). Source material: PBMCs. The CDR3 spells CASSSGGGPTDTQYF. CDR3 sequence (DNA): TGTGCCAGCAGTAGCGGAGGAGGGCCGACAGATACGCAGTATTTT.